This T cell receptor beta chain derives from a study of blood T cell repertoires in COVID-19. At the level of the study: PBMCs, B-cell-depleted T cells, or T cells provided the cDNA or gDNA that made up the material.

TCRdb's copy holds only in-frame clones and misses some; the assay was immunoSEQ multiplex PCR. The sample holds about 16,000 clones, 80% to 90% seen once. V lost 0 bases and J lost 4; bases outside the gene matches: 9. Germline V gives CDR1 LGHDT, CDR2 YNNKEL (reference sequence). The CDR3 spans 17 residues. Sequencing used peripheral blood. This chain uses TRBV3-1 (or the pseudogene TRBV3-2) with TRBJ2-5, with TRBD2 matching over 9 bases. This TCR came from a human donor in a cohort sampled during active COVID-19. The CDR3 region has the DNA TGTGCCAGCAGCCAAGATGAACTGCGGGGGGGCGGAGAGACCCAGTACTTC. It encodes CASSQDELRGGGETQYF.